This TCR beta chain originates from a study of blood T cell repertoires in COVID-19 (dated by TCRdb to the early 2020s). Turning to the overall study: Collaborator samples came from the United States, Italy and Spain and covered acute and convalescent phases of COVID-19. The repertoires were made available in a free public database intended to serve as a resource for research on the immune response to SARS-CoV-2. HLA class I and class II types, where available, came from metadata supplied by the sample provider rather than from assay-based typing. Samples came from the ongoing ImmuneRACE study (first 160 participants) plus 1,254 subjects from 6 global collaborators. The material from the prospective study consisted of cDNA or gDNA derived from T cells, B-cell-depleted T cells, or PBMCs. Deeply sampled blood TCRbeta repertoires from subjects exposed to, actively infected with, or recovered from COVID-19 were included in the dataset. Sample metadata almost always included a de-identified subject ID, COVID-19 status, age in years and sex.

The collaborating institutions used their own protocols to collect whole blood in K2EDTA tubes. Collaborator samples were shipped for TCRbeta analysis as frozen whole blood, isolated PBMCs, or DNA extracted from either sample type. The study at large found these results: The quantity of clinical and demographic metadata differed by source and by participant and was supplied without curation.

CDR1 and CDR2 are drawn from the germline V gene: MNHNS, SASEGT. The CDR3 runs 15 amino acids, cysteine and phenylalanine included. The DNA shown is the 45-base CDR3, in frame from base 1. V sheds 0 bases and J sheds 0 bases, leaving 7 bases between their ends. TCRbeta CDR3 regions were amplified from genomic DNA by means of the immunoSEQ Assay, a bias-controlled multiplex PCR. For the original study's pipeline: Nucleated cell counts per sample were estimated from amplification of reference gene primers within the assay. To quantify the absolute abundance of each unique TCRbeta CDR3 rearrangement, sequence reads were collapsed and filtered. For each sample, productive Simpson clonality was calculated as the square root of Simpson's diversity index across productive rearrangements. In its TCRdb copy, this immuneACCESS table keeps in-frame sequences only and misses some clones. Where compared with another copy, unresolved V genes explain less than half of these, and the others have no known cause. V and J calls and clone size follow that table, whereas D and trimming were derived from the DNA. The sample profile shows around 250,000 clones; over 70% of them were found once. Clones ranked in the top ten supply approximately 5.3% of the sample.

A remark on this clone: What antigen it recognizes has not been identified. No much larger clone exists at a distance of one base, and base qualities are not known.

This receptor chain uses TRBV6-1 and TRBJ2-3, and possibly TRBD2, on 6 matching bases. Sequenced material: peripheral blood. The TCR comes from a man older than 75 with acute or convalescent COVID-19. In nucleotides, the sequence is TGTGCCAGCAGTGAAGCGGGGACTAGCACAGATACGCAGTATTTT. Translated, this is CASSEAGTSTDTQYF.